The T cell receptor beta chain under discussion was sequenced for a study of identical twins. This clonotype was seen a handful of times. Its antigen is not known. V was trimmed by 0 bases and J by 2 bases, leaving 9 bases between them. Germline lookup yields CDR1 GTSNPN and CDR2 SVGIG (reference sequence). This CDR3 is 14 amino acids long. MiXCR, run by TCRdb on the 5' RACE reads, gives a single entry per CDR3 protein. The sample consists of 600,000 to 700,000 distinct CDR3 sequences, approximately 22% of them appearing once. Whole-study results and caveats: It was possible that invariant MAIT and iNKT cells partly confounded the zero-insertion analyses.

This sample also appeared in a second study, on T cells expressing NK-cell markers. That work adds: Seven of the eight sequenced donors were classified as HCMV-seropositive, and one was classified as seronegative. Restricting sorting to alpha-beta TCR T cells was achieved in several experiments by an anti-gamma-delta TCR antibody. Roughly 1.0-8% of CD8+ T cells in about six donors belonged to dominant NKG2C+ clonotypes.

Specimen: PBMCs. This TCR was sampled from a woman aged 18-35 years in good health. V and J are TRBV30 and TRBJ2-3; TRBD2 might be the D (5 bases). This CDR3 reads CAWSVRELTDTQYF. The CDR3, as DNA: TGTGCCTGGAGTGTAAGGGAGCTCACAGATACGCAGTATTTT. The full variable domain, completed using reference TRBV30 and TRBJ2-3, is SQTIHQWPATLVQPVGSPLSLECTVEGTSNPNLYWYRQAAGRGLQLLFYSVGIGQISSEVPQNLSASRPQDRQFILSSKKLLLSDSGFYLCAWSVRELTDTQYFGPGTRLTVL.